This T cell receptor beta chain was sequenced in a study of T cell responses to AZD1222 COVID-19 vaccine. The data were produced by immunoSEQ multiplex PCR, yet TCRdb's version contains in-frame clones alone and is incomplete. The table shows fewer than 200,000 clones, with 85% to 95% occurring only once. Germline lookup yields CDR1 SGHTA and CDR2 FQGNSA. V was cut by 1 base and J by 7 bases, with 14 bases left in between. The CDR3 runs to 15 residues. V usage is TRBV7-2 and J usage is TRBJ1-5; a weak D match, TRBD1 (5 bases). The TCR was taken from an adult in good health. The sample was peripheral blood, taken on day 0 of AZD1222 vaccination. CDR3 nucleotide sequence: TGTGCCAGCAGCTTAGATGGGGCGGTGCACCAGCCCCAGCATTTT. This sequence encodes CASSLDGAVHQPQHF.